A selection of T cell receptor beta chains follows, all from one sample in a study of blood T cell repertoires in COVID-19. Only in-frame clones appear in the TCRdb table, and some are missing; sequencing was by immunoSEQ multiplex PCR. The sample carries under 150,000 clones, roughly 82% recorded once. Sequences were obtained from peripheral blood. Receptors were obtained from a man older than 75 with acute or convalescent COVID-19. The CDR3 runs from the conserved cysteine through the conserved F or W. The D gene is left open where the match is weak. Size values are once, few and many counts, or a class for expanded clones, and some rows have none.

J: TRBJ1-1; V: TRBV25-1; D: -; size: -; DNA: TGTGCCAGCAGTGAGTACAGGGTTATTGGACACACTGAAGCTTTCTTT; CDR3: CASSEYRVIGHTEAFF
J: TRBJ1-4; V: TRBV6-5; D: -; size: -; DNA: TGTGCCACCAAGGACTTGGAGACTGAAAAACTGTTTTTT; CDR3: CATKDLETEKLFF
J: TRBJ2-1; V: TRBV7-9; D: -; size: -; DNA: TGTGCCAGCAGCTCGAGAACAGGGAAGATAAGCTCCTACAATGAGCAGTTCTTC; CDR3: CASSSRTGKISSYNEQFF
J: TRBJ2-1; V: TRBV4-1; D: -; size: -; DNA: TGCGCCAGCTCTGGGGGGGGCTTGGGAAATGAGCAGTTCTTC; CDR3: CASSGGGLGNEQFF
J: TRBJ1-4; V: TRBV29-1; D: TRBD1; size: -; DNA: TGCAGCATTTGGACAGGACAAAAACTGTTTTTT; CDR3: CSIWTGQKLFF
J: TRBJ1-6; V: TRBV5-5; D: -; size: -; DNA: TGTGCCAGCAGCTTGGATGGGCCGTCGAGGTCCCAGGGCTTT; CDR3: CASSLDGPSRSQGF
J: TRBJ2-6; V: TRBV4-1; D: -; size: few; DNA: TGCGCCAGCAGCCAACCTCAGTTATCTGGGGCCAACGTCCTGACTTTC; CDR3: CASSQPQLSGANVLTF
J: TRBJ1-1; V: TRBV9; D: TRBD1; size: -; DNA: TGTGCCAGCAGCCCGCAGACAGGGGGCTTGACTGAAGCTTTCTTT; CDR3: CASSPQTGGLTEAFF
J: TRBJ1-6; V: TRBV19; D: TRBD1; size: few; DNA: TGTGCCAGTAGCCCGACGACAGGGAACACTGGTTCACCCCTCCACTTT; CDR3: CASSPTTGNTGSPLHF
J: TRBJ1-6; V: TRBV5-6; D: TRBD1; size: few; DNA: TGTGCCAGCAGCTTGGCCGGGACAGGGGGTTATAATTCACCCCTCCACTTT; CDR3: CASSLAGTGGYNSPLHF
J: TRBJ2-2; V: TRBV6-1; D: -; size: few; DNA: TGTGCCAGCAGTGAGACGACAGCCACCGGGGAGCTGTTTTTT; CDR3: CASSETTATGELFF
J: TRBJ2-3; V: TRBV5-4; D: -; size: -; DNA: TGTGCCAGCAGCTTGGCCTTGGAACTAGCAAGAGATACGCAGTATTTT; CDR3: CASSLALELARDTQYF
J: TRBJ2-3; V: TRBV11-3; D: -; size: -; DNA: TGTGCCAGCAGCCAGATGGCTGGTACGCAGTATTTT; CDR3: CASSQMAGTQYF
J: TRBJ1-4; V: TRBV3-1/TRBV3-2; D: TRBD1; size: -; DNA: TGTGCCAGCAGCCAAGGAGGGACAGCAGTCGAAAAACTGTTTTTT; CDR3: CASSQGGTAVEKLFF
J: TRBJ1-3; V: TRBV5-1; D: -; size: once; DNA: TGCGCCAGCAGCTTGCAGGGGACTGGAAACACCATATATTTT; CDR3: CASSLQGTGNTIYF
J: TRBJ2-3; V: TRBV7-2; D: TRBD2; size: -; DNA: TGTGCCAGCAGCCTAAGCGGGGGGGCCGGGGATACGCAGTATTTT; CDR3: CASSLSGGAGDTQYF
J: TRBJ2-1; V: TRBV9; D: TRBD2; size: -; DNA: TGTGCCAGCAGCGTGAGGGCGGGGGGGCGAGGTGAGCAGTTCTTC; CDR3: CASSVRAGGRGEQFF
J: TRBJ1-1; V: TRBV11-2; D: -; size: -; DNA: TGTGCCAGCAGCTTGCCTAGCGCAGCGAATGAAGCTTTCTTT; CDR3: CASSLPSAANEAFF
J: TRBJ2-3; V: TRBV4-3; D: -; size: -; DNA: TGCGCCAGCAGCCAAGAGCGCGGGGATACGCAGTATTTT; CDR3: CASSQERGDTQYF